This T cell receptor beta chain was documented in a study of T cell clonality in common variable immunodeficiency (dated by TCRdb to 2013 to 2016). As to this clone: Its antigen remains unidentified.

Most CVID patients and most healthy controls were of Caucasian heritage. Heparinized peripheral whole blood samples of roughly 5 to 8.5 ml were obtained from each donor. Genomic DNA from adults with common variable immune deficiency (CVID) and from healthy adult controls was used to sequence TCRbeta CDR3 repertoires. The control group was made up of about 22 healthy adult volunteers (about ten male and roughly twelve female) whose ages ranged from roughly 23 to 66 years, with a mean age of approximately 37. To isolate peripheral blood mononuclear cells, diluted blood was subjected to density centrifugation over Hypaque 1077 or Ficoll-Paque. Unsorted mononuclear cells served as the source of genomic DNA, which was extracted either by Qiagen column purification or by a centrifugation-based method. For sequencing input, CVID and control samples contributed equivalent amounts of genomic DNA. For every sample, a 60 bp segment covering the rearranged TCRbeta CDR3 region was amplified and then sequenced. TCRbeta amplification used the immunoSEQ assay, a bias-corrected multiplex PCR with high-throughput sequencing. In the authors' own workflow: Each unique nucleotide sequence was treated as a clone and annotated with V, D and J genes, copy number and frequency. Sequences were labeled productive if in frame, and non-productive if out of frame or containing stop codons. As previously described, clonality was calculated on the basis of Shannon's entropy. Mean CDR3 Kyte-Doolittle hydropathy was derived from the predicted amino acid sequences of productive clones. Scaled V gene usage was hierarchically clustered using Manhattan distance and complete linkage with the R hclust function. To assess clone sharing by CDR3 amino acid sequence, 12 repertoires per group were resampled over 100 rounds. The repertoires were searched for some 70 published EBV-specific TCRbeta sequences and some 230 published CMV-specific TCRbeta sequences. Analysis left out a couple of CVID samples that produced under 10,000 sequences, so a few dozen CVID repertoires remained. TCRdb limited this immuneACCESS table to in-frame rearrangements with V and J called. A share of clones is missing; checked studies link under half to unresolved V genes, and the rest is unexplained. That table gives V, J and clone size, and the DNA gave D and trimming. This sample has 50,000 or so clones in the table, none counted a single time. The top ten clones comprise about 6% of the sample.

The paper's findings and limits, for the study overall: Correlations of repertoire features with clinical complications were constrained by heterogeneity among patients within the CVID cohort. It was noted by the authors that sequencing of the repertoires of T cell subpopulations would be needed to clarify the cause of the increased clonality in CVID. Reportedly, TCRbeta sequences from CVID had fewer deletions and N-nucleotide insertions, and highly modified clones with 13 or more V deletions were absent from CVID. TCRbeta clonality was higher in CVID subjects than in healthy controls (t-test p = 0.018), and the increase was most characteristic of about a third of subjects. Even though DNA input was equal, the average per sample came to 65,000 to 85,000 unique sequences for controls compared with about 31,547 for CVID samples. Healthy controls shared more TCRbeta clones with each other than CVID subjects shared among themselves (p < 0.0001).

Source material: peripheral blood mononuclear cells. This TCR was recovered from a person between 18 and 75 years old in good health.

The covered CDR3 bases are TGTGCCAGCTCACTCGGACAGGGAAGCAATCAGCCC. This sequence encodes CASSLGQGSNQP. The entire CDR3 is CASSLGQGSNQPQHF. Recombination linked TRBV18 to TRBJ1-5; TRBD1 matches 8 bases in the middle. The missing CDR3 end, 3 residues past where the read stops, is filled in from the germline J gene. The germline V gene supplies CDR1 KGHSH and CDR2 LQKENI. The CDR3 holds 15 amino acids from the cysteine to the phenylalanine. Only the CDR3 bases that were read are kept: 36 of them, in frame from base 1. V is pruned by 4 bases and J by 1 base, leaving 3 bases of the junction without a gene match.